These T cell receptor beta chains were read from a single sample in a study of blood T cell repertoires in COVID-19. Sequenced by immunoSEQ multiplex PCR; TCRdb stores in-frame clones only, minus some. The table records around 170,000 clones, roughly nine tenths of them present only once. Sample: peripheral blood. These receptors all come from a man aged 55 to 70 with acute or convalescent COVID-19. Each CDR3 is given with its conserved first and last residue. The order of the fields is V gene, J gene, clone size, D gene, CDR3 DNA, CDR3 protein. The D gene is left open where the match is weak. Where a row states a size, it is once, few, many or the class of an expanded clone; other rows omit it.

V gene: TRBV5-4
J gene: TRBJ2-1
clone size: few
D gene: .
CDR3 DNA: TGTGCCAGCAGCTTGGGGGGGACTTCCTACAATGAGCAGTTCTTC
CDR3 protein: CASSLGGTSYNEQFF

V gene: TRBV19
J gene: TRBJ2-2
clone size: .
D gene: .
CDR3 DNA: TGTGCCAGTAGTATACTCGGTTACGGGGAGCTGTTTTTT
CDR3 protein: CASSILGYGELFF

V gene: TRBV5-6
J gene: TRBJ2-7
clone size: .
D gene: .
CDR3 DNA: TGTGCCAGCAGCTTGCCAGGGGTCGACTACGAGCAGTACTTC
CDR3 protein: CASSLPGVDYEQYF

V gene: TRBV24-1
J gene: TRBJ1-2
clone size: .
D gene: TRBD1
CDR3 DNA: TGTGCCAGTCAGGGGGCCGACTATGGCTACACCTTC
CDR3 protein: CASQGADYGYTF

V gene: TRBV9
J gene: TRBJ2-5
clone size: .
D gene: TRBD2
CDR3 DNA: TGTGCCAGCAGCGTCAGCTGGGCGGGGGGGACCCAAGAGACCCAGTACTTC
CDR3 protein: CASSVSWAGGTQETQYF

V gene: TRBV7-3
J gene: TRBJ2-1
clone size: .
D gene: .
CDR3 DNA: TGTGCCAGCAGCAACCCCGGCAGGGATGAGCAGTTCTTC
CDR3 protein: CASSNPGRDEQFF

V gene: TRBV7-6
J gene: TRBJ1-5
clone size: .
D gene: .
CDR3 DNA: TGTGCCAGCAGCTTCGGGGGTAGAAGGAGCAATCAGCCCCAGCATTTT
CDR3 protein: CASSFGGRRSNQPQHF

V gene: TRBV4-3
J gene: TRBJ2-1
clone size: .
D gene: TRBD2
CDR3 DNA: TGCGCCAGCAGCCAAGAAGCGTGGACTAGCCGCTACAATGAGCAGTTCTTC
CDR3 protein: CASSQEAWTSRYNEQFF

V gene: TRBV19
J gene: TRBJ1-2
clone size: .
D gene: TRBD1
CDR3 DNA: TGTGCCAGTAGGGAGACAGGGGGCGCGGGCTACACCTTC
CDR3 protein: CASRETGGAGYTF

V gene: TRBV5-1
J gene: TRBJ2-5
clone size: .
D gene: .
CDR3 DNA: TGCGCCAGCAGCTTGGCGGAGACCCAGTACTTC
CDR3 protein: CASSLAETQYF

V gene: TRBV20-1
J gene: TRBJ1-1
clone size: .
D gene: .
CDR3 DNA: TGCAGTGCTTTCGAGGACACTGAAGCTTTCTTT
CDR3 protein: CSAFEDTEAFF

V gene: TRBV12-3/TRBV12-4
J gene: TRBJ2-2
clone size: once
D gene: TRBD2
CDR3 DNA: TGTGCCAGTGGACTAGCGGCCGGGGAGCTGTTTTTT
CDR3 protein: CASGLAAGELFF

V gene: TRBV11-2
J gene: TRBJ1-6
clone size: .
D gene: .
CDR3 DNA: TGTGCCAGCAGCCGGGATAATTCACCCCTCCACTTT
CDR3 protein: CASSRDNSPLHF

V gene: TRBV11-3
J gene: TRBJ1-1
clone size: .
D gene: .
CDR3 DNA: TGTGCCAGCAGCCCGGGACACGAGAACACTGAAGCTTTCTTT
CDR3 protein: CASSPGHENTEAFF

V gene: TRBV5-6
J gene: TRBJ1-6
clone size: .
D gene: .
CDR3 DNA: TGTGCCAGCAGCCTCCTACAGGTGGACCTTAATTCACCCCTCCACTTT
CDR3 protein: CASSLLQVDLNSPLHF

V gene: TRBV19
J gene: TRBJ1-1
clone size: .
D gene: TRBD1
CDR3 DNA: TGTGCCAGTAGTCCAGGGACAGGGTATACTGAAGCTTTCTTT
CDR3 protein: CASSPGTGYTEAFF

V gene: TRBV5-1
J gene: TRBJ2-7
clone size: .
D gene: .
CDR3 DNA: TGCGCCAGCAGCTTGGGGGTGGGAGGACACCTGTCCTACGAGCAGTACTTC
CDR3 protein: CASSLGVGGHLSYEQYF

V gene: TRBV6-6
J gene: TRBJ1-5
clone size: .
D gene: .
CDR3 DNA: TGTGCCAGCAGTTACTTAGGGGAGCCCCAGCATTTT
CDR3 protein: CASSYLGEPQHF

V gene: TRBV5-4
J gene: TRBJ2-5
clone size: .
D gene: TRBD2
CDR3 DNA: TGTGCCAGCAGCGTCGGGACTACTCAAGAGACCCAGTACTTC
CDR3 protein: CASSVGTTQETQYF

V gene: TRBV5-6
J gene: TRBJ2-1
clone size: .
D gene: TRBD1
CDR3 DNA: TGTGCCAGCAGCTTCAGGGGGCTCCAATACAATGAGCAGTTCTTC
CDR3 protein: CASSFRGLQYNEQFF

V gene: TRBV5-1
J gene: TRBJ2-3
clone size: .
D gene: .
CDR3 DNA: TGCGCCAGCAGCCCTGCGGGACAGAGTACAGATACGCAGTATTTT
CDR3 protein: CASSPAGQSTDTQYF

V gene: TRBV3-1/TRBV3-2
J gene: TRBJ2-4
clone size: .
D gene: .
CDR3 DNA: TGTGCCAGCAGCCGGGCGGGGGCCAAAAACATTCAGTACTTC
CDR3 protein: CASSRAGAKNIQYF

V gene: TRBV5-1
J gene: TRBJ1-2
clone size: .
D gene: .
CDR3 DNA: TGCGCCAGCAGCTACGACCTTCAGGGCTATGGCTACACCTTC
CDR3 protein: CASSYDLQGYGYTF

V gene: TRBV6-5
J gene: TRBJ2-1
clone size: .
D gene: TRBD2
CDR3 DNA: TGTGCCAGCAGTAAGGGACTAGGGGACAATGAGCAGTTCTTC
CDR3 protein: CASSKGLGDNEQFF

V gene: TRBV9
J gene: TRBJ2-7
clone size: .
D gene: .
CDR3 DNA: TGTGCCAGCAGCGGCGACACCTACGAGCAGTACTTC
CDR3 protein: CASSGDTYEQYF

V gene: TRBV11-2
J gene: TRBJ1-2
clone size: .
D gene: TRBD1
CDR3 DNA: TGTGCCAGCAGCTTAGAAAGGAAAGGGGGCGCAAATGGCTACACCTTC
CDR3 protein: CASSLERKGGANGYTF

V gene: TRBV5-1
J gene: TRBJ2-5
clone size: .
D gene: TRBD2
CDR3 DNA: TGCGCCAGCAGCCTAGGGACTAGCGGGAGTCTGGCAGAGACCCAGTACTTC
CDR3 protein: CASSLGTSGSLAETQYF

V gene: TRBV19
J gene: TRBJ1-2
clone size: .
D gene: TRBD1
CDR3 DNA: TGTGCCAGTAGTATTACAGGGGCCTATGGCTACACCTTC
CDR3 protein: CASSITGAYGYTF

V gene: TRBV20-1
J gene: TRBJ1-1
clone size: once
D gene: .
CDR3 DNA: TGCAGTGCTAGTCACACCGGCCAGGGGTACACTGAAGCTTTCTTT
CDR3 protein: CSASHTGQGYTEAFF

V gene: TRBV5-1
J gene: TRBJ1-1
clone size: .
D gene: TRBD1
CDR3 DNA: TGCGCCAGCAGCCAGGACAGGGGGCTTGTAGCTTTCTTT
CDR3 protein: CASSQDRGLVAFF

V gene: TRBV19
J gene: TRBJ2-1
clone size: .
D gene: TRBD1
CDR3 DNA: TGTGCCAGTAGTAAGACGGGACAGGCGTTCAATGAGCAGTTCTTC
CDR3 protein: CASSKTGQAFNEQFF

V gene: TRBV4-2
J gene: TRBJ1-2
clone size: .
D gene: TRBD1
CDR3 DNA: TGTGCCAGCAGCCAAGATCAGGACAGGGTTCCTAACTATGGCTACACCTTC
CDR3 protein: CASSQDQDRVPNYGYTF

V gene: TRBV6-4
J gene: TRBJ1-1
clone size: .
D gene: .
CDR3 DNA: TGTGCCAGCAGTCAAGACGGTTGGAGCACTGAAGCTTTCTTT
CDR3 protein: CASSQDGWSTEAFF

V gene: TRBV10-3
J gene: TRBJ2-5
clone size: .
D gene: .
CDR3 DNA: TGTGCCATCAGTGAGTCGACAGTGCCCACCCAAGAGACCCAGTACTTC
CDR3 protein: CAISESTVPTQETQYF

V gene: TRBV12-3/TRBV12-4
J gene: TRBJ1-1
clone size: .
D gene: .
CDR3 DNA: TGTGCCACCATTGGTCGGGGAACTGAAGCTTTCTTT
CDR3 protein: CATIGRGTEAFF

V gene: TRBV7-9
J gene: TRBJ2-7
clone size: .
D gene: TRBD2
CDR3 DNA: TGTGCCAGCAGCTTATACCCGCCCGGGACTAGCGGCTCCTACGAGCAGTACTTC
CDR3 protein: CASSLYPPGTSGSYEQYF

V gene: TRBV11-3
J gene: TRBJ2-3
clone size: .
D gene: TRBD2
CDR3 DNA: TGTGCCAGCAGTATCGGACTAGCCCGTGGGACAGATACGCAGTATTTT
CDR3 protein: CASSIGLARGTDTQYF

V gene: TRBV6-5
J gene: TRBJ1-5
clone size: .
D gene: TRBD1
CDR3 DNA: TGTGCCAGCAGGGACAGGGTCTATAGCAATCAGCCCCAGCATTTT
CDR3 protein: CASRDRVYSNQPQHF

V gene: TRBV2
J gene: TRBJ2-5
clone size: .
D gene: TRBD2
CDR3 DNA: TGTGCCAGTGGGGAGGAGCGGGATGAGACCCAGTACTTC
CDR3 protein: CASGEERDETQYF

V gene: TRBV6-1
J gene: TRBJ2-5
clone size: few
D gene: TRBD2
CDR3 DNA: TGTGCCAGCAGTGAAGCAACTAGCGGGGGTCTCGGCGGGACCCAGTACTTC
CDR3 protein: CASSEATSGGLGGTQYF

V gene: TRBV6-5
J gene: TRBJ2-1
clone size: .
D gene: TRBD1
CDR3 DNA: TGTGCCAGCAAGATAAACCGGGACAGCTACAATGAGCAGTTCTTC
CDR3 protein: CASKINRDSYNEQFF

V gene: TRBV24-1
J gene: TRBJ1-2
clone size: .
D gene: TRBD1
CDR3 DNA: TGTGCCACCAGTGAGACAGGGAGCGGCTACACCTTC
CDR3 protein: CATSETGSGYTF

V gene: TRBV5-1
J gene: TRBJ1-1
clone size: .
D gene: TRBD1
CDR3 DNA: TGCGCCAGCAGCACCGGACAGGTGGCAAATATGAACACTGAAGCTTTCTTT
CDR3 protein: CASSTGQVANMNTEAFF

V gene: TRBV11-3
J gene: TRBJ2-1
clone size: .
D gene: .
CDR3 DNA: TGTGCCAGCAGCTCCAGGTCCACCGATGAGCAGTTCTTC
CDR3 protein: CASSSRSTDEQFF

V gene: TRBV5-1
J gene: TRBJ1-5
clone size: once
D gene: .
CDR3 DNA: TGCGCCAGCAGCTTGGAAGGGGTGGGAGGGCAGCCCCAGCATTTT
CDR3 protein: CASSLEGVGGQPQHF

V gene: TRBV6-5
J gene: TRBJ2-7
clone size: .
D gene: .
CDR3 DNA: TGTGCCAGCAGTTACTTTGGGCCCGACTACGAGCAGTACTTC
CDR3 protein: CASSYFGPDYEQYF

V gene: TRBV15
J gene: TRBJ1-1
clone size: once
D gene: .
CDR3 DNA: TGTGCCACCAGCAGAGACGGTTATAACACTGAAGCTTTCTTT
CDR3 protein: CATSRDGYNTEAFF

V gene: TRBV24-1
J gene: TRBJ2-5
clone size: once
D gene: TRBD1
CDR3 DNA: TGTGCCACCAGTGAACCGGGACAGGGGGGAGAGACCCAGTACTTC
CDR3 protein: CATSEPGQGGETQYF